The 8 T cell receptor beta chains listed next were all sequenced from one sample in a study of blood T cell repertoires in COVID-19. TCRdb keeps only in-frame clones here, not all; method: immunoSEQ multiplex PCR. The sample shows about 300,000 clones, around 88% of them seen only once. The specimen was peripheral blood. These receptors all come from a young woman who had recovered from COVID-19.

The genes are TRBV19 and TRBJ2-5, with 9 positions matching TRBD2. The CDR3 spans 17 residues. Germline-derived CDR1 and CDR2 are LNHDA and SQIVND (reference sequence). After removal of 6 bases from V and 10 bases from J, the junction contained 21 bases not matched to a gene. The CDR3 DNA follows: TGTGCCAGTAGCCTCTCCTGGCGGGGGGGCCTCCGGGTTATCCAGTACTTC. Its translation: CASSLSWRGGLRVIQYF.

This chain links TRBV2 with TRBJ1-3; D is unresolved. Germline V gene sequence: CDR1 SNHLY, CDR2 FYNNEI. V was trimmed by 4 bases and J by 0 bases, leaving 4 bases between them. The CDR3 contains 13 residues. The CDR3 protein is CASSVYSGNTIYF. The CDR3 DNA follows: TGTGCCAGCAGTGTCTACTCTGGAAACACCATATATTTT. The full variable domain, in which reference TRBV2 and TRBJ1-3 provide the parts outside the CDR3, is EPEVTQTPSHQVTQMGQEVILRCVPISNHLYFYWYRQILGQKVEFLVSFYNNEISEKSEIFDDQFSVERPDGSNFTLKIRSTKLEDSAMYFCASSVYSGNTIYFGEGSWLTVV.

The J gene is TRBJ1-2, the V gene TRBV5-1; 8 bases fit TRBD1. The J segment lost 3 bases and the V segment lost 1 base, leaving 5 bases of the junction unmatched. This CDR3 has 15 residues. Germline loops: CDR1 SGHRS, CDR2 YFSETQ. The CDR3 protein is CASSLQGAQDYGYTF. In DNA, the CDR3 is TGCGCCAGCAGCTTGCAGGGGGCGCAGGACTATGGCTACACCTTC.

This clone occurred a few times. This CDR3 reads CASSLYRAEGYTF. CDR3 DNA: TGTGCCAGCAGTTTATACAGGGCCGAAGGCTACACCTTC. The J gene is TRBJ1-2, the V gene TRBV28; maybe TRBD1 (6 bases). CDR1 and CDR2 from the germline V gene are MDHEN and SYDVKM. V lost 1 base, J lost 8 bases, and 11 bases lay in between. The CDR3 loop spans 13 amino acids.

This chain links TRBV6-5 with TRBJ1-6; 7 bases match TRBD1. This CDR3 is 14 amino acids long. Germline CDR1 is MNHEY and CDR2 is SVGAGI. The trim removed 5 bases at V and 5 bases at J, leaving 3 bases unmatched. The CDR3 region is CASSRTGDNSPLHF. The CDR3 nucleotides read TGTGCCAGCAGTAGAACAGGGGATAATTCACCCCTCCACTTT.

A few counts support this clone. The rearrangement joins TRBV29-1 to TRBJ1-2, with no clear D. The CDR3 has 13 amino acids. V was pared by 5 bases and J by 6 bases, with 16 bases between. Germline assignment: CDR1 SQVTM and CDR2 ANQGSEA. The CDR3 sequence: CSVQAGNSDGYTF. CDR3 coding DNA: TGCAGCGTTCAGGCGGGCAATTCCGATGGCTACACCTTC. The complete variable domain, with remaining parts taken from reference TRBV29-1 and TRBJ1-2, reads SAVISQKPSRDICQRGTSLTIQCQVDSQVTMMFWYRQQPGQSLTLIATANQGSEATYESGFVIDKFPISRPNLTFSTLTVSNMSPEDSSIYLCSVQAGNSDGYTFGSGTRLTVV.

The CDR3 region has the DNA TGTGCCAGCAGCTTAGAGACTAGCGCTGAAGCTTTCTTT. Protein: CASSLETSAEAFF. The chain has TRBV7-9 and TRBJ1-1, with D unclear. Between the trimmed V and J ends, which lost 1 base and 6 bases, there was a span of 9 bases. The length of the CDR3 is 13 residues. CDR1 SEHNR and CDR2 FQNEAQ come from the germline V gene (reference sequence).

The CDR3 DNA is TGCGCCAGCAGCTTGGTACAGGGGCGGGACATTCAGTACTTC. Protein: CASSLVQGRDIQYF. The gene calls are TRBV5-1 and TRBJ2-4; TRBD1 matches at 7 bases. In germline, CDR1 is SGHRS, CDR2 YFSETQ. The CDR3 spans 14 residues. V dropped 0 bases and J dropped 8; count of bases not matched to a gene: 5. Filled out from reference TRBV5-1 and TRBJ2-4, the complete variable domain reads KAGVTQTPRYLIKTRGQQVTLSCSPISGHRSVSWYQQTPGQGLQFLFEYFSETQRNKGNFPGRFSGRQFSNSRSEMNVSTLELGDSALYLCASSLVQGRDIQYFGAGTRLSVL.